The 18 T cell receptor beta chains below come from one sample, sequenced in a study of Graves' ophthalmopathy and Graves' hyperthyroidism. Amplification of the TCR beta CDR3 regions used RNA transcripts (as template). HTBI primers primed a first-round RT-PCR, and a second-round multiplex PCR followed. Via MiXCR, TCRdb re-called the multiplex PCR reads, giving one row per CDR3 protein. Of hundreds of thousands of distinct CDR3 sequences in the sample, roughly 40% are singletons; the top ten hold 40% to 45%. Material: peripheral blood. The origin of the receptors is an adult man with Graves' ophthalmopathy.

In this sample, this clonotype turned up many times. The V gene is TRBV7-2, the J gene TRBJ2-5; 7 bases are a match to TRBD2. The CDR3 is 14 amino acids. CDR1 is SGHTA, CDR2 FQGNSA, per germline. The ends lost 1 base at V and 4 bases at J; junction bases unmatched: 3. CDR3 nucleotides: TGTGCCAGCAGCTTAGTGGCTAGCGGAGAGACCCAGTACTTC. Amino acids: CASSLVASGETQYF. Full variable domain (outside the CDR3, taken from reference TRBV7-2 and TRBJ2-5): GAGVSQSPSNKVTEKGKDVELRCDPISGHTALYWYRQSLGQGLEFLIYFQGNSAPDKSGLPSDRFSAERTGGSVSTLTIQRTQQEDSAVYLCASSLVASGETQYFGPGTRLLVL.

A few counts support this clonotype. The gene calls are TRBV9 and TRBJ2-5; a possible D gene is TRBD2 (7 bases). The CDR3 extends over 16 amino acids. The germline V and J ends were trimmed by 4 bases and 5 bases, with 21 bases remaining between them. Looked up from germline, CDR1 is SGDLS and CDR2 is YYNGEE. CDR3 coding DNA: TGTGCCAGCAGCCAAGAGAGAGGGGGGGCCCGGGAGACCCAGTACTTC. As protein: CASSQERGGARETQYF.

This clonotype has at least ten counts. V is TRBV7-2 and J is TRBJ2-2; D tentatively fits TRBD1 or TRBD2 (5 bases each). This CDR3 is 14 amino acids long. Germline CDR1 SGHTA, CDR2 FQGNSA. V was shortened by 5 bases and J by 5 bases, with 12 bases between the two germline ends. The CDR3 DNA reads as TGTGCCAGCAGCCTGGGGGTTCGGACCGGGGAGCTGTTTTTT. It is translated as CASSLGVRTGELFF.

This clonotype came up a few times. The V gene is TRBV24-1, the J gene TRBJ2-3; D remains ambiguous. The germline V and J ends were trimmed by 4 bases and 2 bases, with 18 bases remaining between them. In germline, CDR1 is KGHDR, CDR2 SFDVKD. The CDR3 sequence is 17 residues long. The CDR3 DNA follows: TGTGCCACCAGTGAATCAAGTGGTGGCAGATACACAGATACGCAGTATTTT. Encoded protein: CATSESSGGRYTDTQYF.

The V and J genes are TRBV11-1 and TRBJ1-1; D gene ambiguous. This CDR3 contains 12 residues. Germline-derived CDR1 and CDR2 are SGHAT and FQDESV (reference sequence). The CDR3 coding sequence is TGTGCTACTGAACAGTCAGGCACTGAAGCTTTCTTT. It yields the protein CATEQSGTEAFF.

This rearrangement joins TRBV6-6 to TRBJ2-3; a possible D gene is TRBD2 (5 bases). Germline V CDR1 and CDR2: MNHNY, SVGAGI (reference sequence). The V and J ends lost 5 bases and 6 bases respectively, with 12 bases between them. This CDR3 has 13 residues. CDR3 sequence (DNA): TGTGCCAGCAGTGAGGACTTCCCTGATACGCAGTATTTT. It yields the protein CASSEDFPDTQYF.

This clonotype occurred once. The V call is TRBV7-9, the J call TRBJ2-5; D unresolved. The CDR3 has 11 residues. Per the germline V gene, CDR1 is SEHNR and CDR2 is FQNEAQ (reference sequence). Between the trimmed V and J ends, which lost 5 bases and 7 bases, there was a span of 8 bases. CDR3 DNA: TGTGCCAGCAGCCTGACCTCGACCCAGTACTTC. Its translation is CASSLTSTQYF.

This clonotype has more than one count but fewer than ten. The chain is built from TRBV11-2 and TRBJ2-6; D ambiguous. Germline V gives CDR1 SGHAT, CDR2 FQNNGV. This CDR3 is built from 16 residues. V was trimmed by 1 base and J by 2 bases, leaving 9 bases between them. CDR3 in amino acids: CASSLGYGPGANVLTF. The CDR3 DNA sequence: TGTGCCAGCAGCTTAGGGTACGGGCCTGGGGCCAACGTCCTGACTTTC.

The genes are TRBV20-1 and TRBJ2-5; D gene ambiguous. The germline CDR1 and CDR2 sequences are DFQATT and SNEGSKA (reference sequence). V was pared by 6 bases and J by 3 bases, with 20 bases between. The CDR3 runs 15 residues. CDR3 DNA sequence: TGCAGTGCCATAGGCCGGGCCCAACGCGAAGAGACCCAGTACTTC. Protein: CSAIGRAQREETQYF.

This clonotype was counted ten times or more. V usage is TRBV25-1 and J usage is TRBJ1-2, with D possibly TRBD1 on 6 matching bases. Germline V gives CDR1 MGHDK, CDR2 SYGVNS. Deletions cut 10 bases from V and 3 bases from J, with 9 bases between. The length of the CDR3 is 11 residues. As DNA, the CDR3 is TGTGCCACCTACAGGGACTATGGCTACACCTTC. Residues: CATYRDYGYTF.

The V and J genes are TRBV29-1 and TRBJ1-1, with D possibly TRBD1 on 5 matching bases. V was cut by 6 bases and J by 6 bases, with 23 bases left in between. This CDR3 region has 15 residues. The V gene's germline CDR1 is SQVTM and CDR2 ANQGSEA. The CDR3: CSVGRDRARGAEAFF. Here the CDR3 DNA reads TGCAGCGTAGGCCGGGACCGCGCGCGTGGGGCTGAAGCTTTCTTT.

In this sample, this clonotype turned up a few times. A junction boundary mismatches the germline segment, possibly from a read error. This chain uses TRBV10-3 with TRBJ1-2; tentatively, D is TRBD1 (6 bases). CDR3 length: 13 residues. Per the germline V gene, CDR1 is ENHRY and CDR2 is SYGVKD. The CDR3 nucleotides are TGTGCCAGCAGTAAACAGGGAATCTATGGCTACACCTTC. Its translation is CASSKQGIYGYTF.

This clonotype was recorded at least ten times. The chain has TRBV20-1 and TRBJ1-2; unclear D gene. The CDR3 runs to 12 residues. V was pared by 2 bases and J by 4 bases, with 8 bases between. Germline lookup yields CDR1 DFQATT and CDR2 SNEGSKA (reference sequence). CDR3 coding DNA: TGCAGTGCTAGAAGGGCTCCCTATGGCTACACCTTC. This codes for CSARRAPYGYTF.

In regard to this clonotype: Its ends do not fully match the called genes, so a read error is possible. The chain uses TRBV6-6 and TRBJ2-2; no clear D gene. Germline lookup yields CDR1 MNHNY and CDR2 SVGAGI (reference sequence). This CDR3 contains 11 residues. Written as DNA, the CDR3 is TGTGCCAGCAGGAACGCCGGGGAGCTGTTTTTT. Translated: CASRNAGELFF.

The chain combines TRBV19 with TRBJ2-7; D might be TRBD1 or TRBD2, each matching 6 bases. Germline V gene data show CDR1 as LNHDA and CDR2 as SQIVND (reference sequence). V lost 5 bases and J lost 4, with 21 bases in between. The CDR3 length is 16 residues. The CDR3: CASSDLPRDTSYEQYF. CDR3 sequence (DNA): TGTGCCAGTAGTGATCTACCGCGGGACACCTCTTACGAGCAGTACTTC.

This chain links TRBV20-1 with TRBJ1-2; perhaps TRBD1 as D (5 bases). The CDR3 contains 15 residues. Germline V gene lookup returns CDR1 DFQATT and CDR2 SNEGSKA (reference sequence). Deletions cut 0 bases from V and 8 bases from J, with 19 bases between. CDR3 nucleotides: TGCAGTGCTAGAGAAAGGGGCGGAAACTATGGAGGCTACACCTTC. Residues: CSARERGGNYGGYTF.

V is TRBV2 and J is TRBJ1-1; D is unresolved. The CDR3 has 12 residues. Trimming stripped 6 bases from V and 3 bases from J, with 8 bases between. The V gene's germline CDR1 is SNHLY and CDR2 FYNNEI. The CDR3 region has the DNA TGTGCCAGCAGGACATTGTACACTGAAGCTTTCTTT. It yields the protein CASRTLYTEAFF.

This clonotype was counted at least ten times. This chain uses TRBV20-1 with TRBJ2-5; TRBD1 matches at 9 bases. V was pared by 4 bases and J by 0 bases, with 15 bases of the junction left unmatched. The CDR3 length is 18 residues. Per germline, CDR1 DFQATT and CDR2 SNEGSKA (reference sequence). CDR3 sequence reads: CSATLDGDRVRYQETQYF. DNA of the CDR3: TGCAGTGCTACCCTCGACGGGGACAGGGTTCGGTACCAAGAGACCCAGTACTTC.